These 23 T cell receptor beta chains were sequenced from one sample in a study of vaccination effects on CD4 cells after COVID-19. Antigen specificity for these receptors is unknown. Assay used: immunoSEQ multiplex PCR; TCRdb lists only in-frame clones, some missing. The table includes around 28,000 clones, 77% detected once. Expansion of antigen-specific CD4+ T cells with viral peptide pools was carried out by the ViraFEST assay before sequencing. Scientists isolated CD4+ T cells after a roughly 10-day culture period ended. It was between March and December 2020 that the person had a SARS-CoV-2 infection confirmed by PCR. Material: CD4+ T cells from PBMCs cultured with HCoV-NL63 spike peptides, obtained before COVID-19 vaccination. The receptors originated from a human donor who had a prior SARS-CoV-2 infection.

This chain joins TRBV11-2 and TRBJ2-7, with D hard to call. Germline assignment: CDR1 SGHAT and CDR2 FQNNGV. This CDR3 has 16 amino acids. V gave up 5 bases and J gave up 3 bases, with 20 bases separating them. The CDR3 loop reads CASSRTLEVRSYEQYF. The CDR3 region has the DNA TGTGCCAGCAGCCGAACCCTAGAAGTTCGTAGCTACGAGCAGTACTTC.

The rearrangement links TRBV6-2 or TRBV6-3 to TRBJ2-2; 7 nucleotides align to TRBD1. The CDR3 covers 17 residues. CDR1 is MNHEY, CDR2 SVGEGT, per germline. The V gene end was trimmed by 2 bases and the J gene end by 2 bases; junction bases not matched to a gene: 8. CDR3 coding DNA: TGTGCCAGCAGTTACAGTCCCGGGACAGCCAACACCGGGGAGCTGTTTTTT. This gives the protein CASSYSPGTANTGELFF.

The chain recombines TRBV5-6 with TRBJ1-2; D may be TRBD1 (5 bases). This CDR3 region has 12 residues. In germline, CDR1 is SGHDT, CDR2 YYEEEE. Trimming left V 4 bases short and J 5 bases short, with 9 bases between. The CDR3 DNA is TGTGCCAGCAGCGAAGGGGAATATGGCTACACCTTC. Its translation is CASSEGEYGYTF.

The chain employs TRBV7-6 and TRBJ2-3; either TRBD1 or TRBD2 may fit D (6 bases each). Germline assignment: CDR1 SGHVS and CDR2 FNYEAQ. The V gene lost 4 bases and the J gene lost 0 bases, with 17 bases spanning the gap. The CDR3 is 17 residues long. CDR3 sequence reads: CASSWTIGGASTDTQYF. The CDR3 DNA is TGTGCCAGCAGCTGGACGATCGGGGGCGCAAGCACAGATACGCAGTATTTT.

The chain employs TRBV12-3 or TRBV12-4 and TRBJ2-7; D not resolved. Deletions cut 3 bases from V and 4 bases from J, with 7 bases between. The CDR3 has 12 residues. The CDR3 reads CASSFLRYEQYF. The CDR3 nucleotides are TGTGCCAGCAGTTTTTTGAGGTACGAGCAGTACTTC.

This clone showed up just a few times. V gene TRBV15 combines with J gene TRBJ1-3; no firm D call. The CDR3 sequence is 14 residues long. V was pared by 1 base and J by 6 bases, with 10 bases between. Germline loops: CDR1 LNHNV, CDR2 YYDKDF (reference sequence). In DNA, the CDR3 is TGTGCCACCAGCAGAGTGGGCGCAGCAAACACCATATATTTT. Protein: CATSRVGAANTIYF.

A few counts support this clone. The CDR3 loop is CAWSVQDRGGPDTQYF. CDR3 bases: TGTGCCTGGAGTGTACAAGACAGGGGTGGCCCAGATACGCAGTATTTT. The chain has TRBV30 and TRBJ2-3; 8 bases line up with TRBD1. CDR3 length equals 16 residues. The junction had 9 bases not matched to a gene; V was cut back by 0 bases and J by 4 bases. CDR1 and CDR2 (germline): GTSNPN, SVGIG (reference sequence).

This chain joins TRBV10-3 and TRBJ1-4; D is possibly TRBD1 (6 bases). Germline V lookup: CDR1 ENHRY, CDR2 SYGVKD. Between the trimmed V and J ends, which lost 6 bases and 1 base, there was a span of 9 bases. The CDR3 sequence is 14 residues long. The CDR3 nucleotides read TGTGCCATCAGGAAGGGGGGAACTAATGAAAAACTGTTTTTT. It translates to CAIRKGGTNEKLFF.

The V gene is TRBV21-1, the J gene TRBJ2-7. TRBV21-1 counts as a pseudogene. The CDR3 runs to 14 residues. This chain's CDR3 is CASSKENGSAKQYF. In DNA, the CDR3 is TGTGCCAGCAGCAAAGAAAACGGCTCGGCCAAGCAGTACTTC.

This clone appeared a few times. The chain combines TRBV11-3 with TRBJ1-4; no clear D. CDR1 SGHNT and CDR2 YENEEA come from the germline V gene. Trimming left V 0 bases short and J 7 bases short, with 0 bases between. The CDR3 covers 11 residues. CDR3 DNA: TGTGCCAGCAGCTTAGATGAAAAACTGTTTTTT. This encodes CASSLDEKLFF.

This sequence joins TRBV24-1 and TRBJ1-2; D is ambiguous. The CDR3 is 12 residues long. CDR1 is KGHDR, CDR2 SFDVKD, per germline. V was clipped by 2 bases and J by 2 bases, with 2 bases between them. CDR3 coding DNA: TGTGCCACCAGTGATTGGAACTATGGCTACACCTTC. It codes for CATSDWNYGYTF.

The rearrangement joins TRBV18 to TRBJ2-2; D might be TRBD1 (6 bases). Germline V CDR1 and CDR2: KGHSH, LQKENI. Trimming shortened V by 3 bases and J by 1 base, and 9 bases separated the two germline ends. CDR3 length: 15 amino acids. The CDR3 bases are TGTGCCAGCTCACCTACGGGACAGAACACCGGGGAGCTGTTTTTT. Its protein product is CASSPTGQNTGELFF.

This chain connects TRBV6-1 to TRBJ1-3; a weak D match, TRBD1 (5 bases). The CDR3 is 16 amino acids. Deletions cut 2 bases from V and 2 bases from J, with 13 bases between. Germline CDR1 reads MNHNS; CDR2 reads SASEGT. In nucleotides, the CDR3 is TGTGCCAGCAGTGAATGGGGGTTTGGGCCTGGAAACACCATATATTTT. This translates into CASSEWGFGPGNTIYF.

The V and J genes are TRBV6-5 and TRBJ2-5; 10 bases align to TRBD2. The junction had 12 bases not matched to a gene; V was cut back by 2 bases and J by 9 bases. The germline CDR1 and CDR2 sequences are MNHEY and SVGAGI. There are 16 residues in the CDR3. For the CDR3, the DNA is TGTGCCAGCAGTTACGGGCTAGCGGGAGTTCAGGGCGCCCAGTACTTC. Its translation: CASSYGLAGVQGAQYF.

This chain connects TRBV4-2 to TRBJ1-4, with TRBD1 as a possible D gene (5 bases). From germline, CDR1 is LGHNA and CDR2 YNFKEQ. V lost 0 bases, J lost 15 bases, and 17 bases lay in between. This CDR3 spans 14 amino acids. In DNA form, the CDR3 reads TGTGCCAGCAGCCAAGAGGTCCGGGGAGGGGAATTGTTTTTT. This encodes CASSQEVRGGELFF.

The chain employs TRBV5-5 and TRBJ1-2; no firm D call. The V end lost 5 bases, the J end lost 8 bases, and 10 bases lay between the germline ends. This CDR3 is built from 11 residues. Germline V gene lookup returns CDR1 SGHKS and CDR2 YYEKEE (reference sequence). The chain's CDR3 is CASRAGRGYTF. In DNA, the CDR3 is TGTGCCAGCAGGGCTGGACGCGGCTACACCTTC. The variable domain in full, with the rest retrieved from reference TRBV5-5 and TRBJ1-2, is DAGVTQSPTHLIKTRGQQVTLRCSPISGHKSVSWYQQVLGQGPQFIFQYYEKEERGRGNFPDRFSARQFPNYSSELNVNALLLGDSALYLCASRAGRGYTFGSGTRLTVV.

This clone was seen only a few times. The CDR3 sequence: CASSLDSFWTGELFF. Written as DNA, the CDR3 is TGTGCCAGCAGCTTAGATTCATTCTGGACCGGGGAGCTGTTTTTT. The J gene is TRBJ2-2, the V gene TRBV11-2; the D is unclear. CDR3 length: 15 residues. Germline CDR1 is SGHAT and CDR2 is FQNNGV. V was clipped by 0 bases and J by 5 bases, with 10 bases between them.

This sequence joins TRBV5-1 and TRBJ1-6; TRBD1 matches 7 bases. Trimming removed 0 bases from V and 4 bases from J; junction bases left unmatched: 1. Germline CDR1 is SGHRS and CDR2 is YFSETQ. The CDR3 contains 15 residues. The CDR3 reads CASSLETGYNSPLHF. CDR3 nucleotide sequence: TGCGCCAGCAGCTTGGAGACAGGGTATAATTCACCCCTCCACTTT.

The gene calls are TRBV3-1 (or the pseudogene TRBV3-2) and TRBJ2-6, with D perhaps given as TRBD1 or TRBD2 (5 bases each). Trimming left V 4 bases short and J 3 bases short, with 22 bases between. CDR3 length equals 19 residues. The V gene's germline CDR1 is LGHDT and CDR2 YNNKEL (reference sequence). CDR3 nucleotides: TGTGCCAGCAGCCCTTCGCGGCAGGGACCTAATATTGGGGCCAACGTCCTGACTTTC. This sequence encodes CASSPSRQGPNIGANVLTF.

The genes are TRBV18 and TRBJ1-3, with unresolved D. The CDR3 totals 13 residues. The V gene's germline CDR1 is KGHSH and CDR2 LQKENI. V was trimmed by 0 bases and J by 4 bases, leaving 4 bases between them. The CDR3 region has the DNA TGTGCCAGCTCACCACCGGCGGGAAACACCATATATTTT. Protein product: CASSPPAGNTIYF.

The rearrangement links TRBV20-1 to TRBJ2-7; D gene unclear. The CDR3 has 11 residues. V lost 2 bases, J lost 5 bases, and 7 bases lay in between. Germline lookup yields CDR1 DFQATT and CDR2 SNEGSKA (reference sequence). CDR3 nucleotides: TGCAGTGCTAGAACAAGGAACGAGCAGTACTTC. Its translation: CSARTRNEQYF.

This clone occurred once. The CDR3 coding sequence is TGTGCCAGCAGCTTAGTCGGTGGGAATGAGCAGTTCTTC. This translates into CASSLVGGNEQFF. The rearrangement joins TRBV7-9 to TRBJ2-1, with D uncertain. CDR1 is SEHNR, CDR2 FQNEAQ, per germline (reference sequence). This CDR3 has 13 residues. Trimming stripped 1 base from V and 7 bases from J, with 8 bases between.

This chain links TRBV4-1 with TRBJ1-5, with TRBD1 matching over 10 bases. J was trimmed by 2 bases and V by 4 bases; bases with no gene match: 5. Per germline, CDR1 MGHRA and CDR2 YSYEKL. This CDR3 spans 16 amino acids. The CDR3 spells CASSLSGTGGNQPQHF. Here the CDR3 DNA reads TGCGCCAGCAGCCTCTCCGGGACAGGGGGCAATCAGCCCCAGCATTTT.